This T cell receptor beta chain is from a study of blood T cell repertoires in COVID-19. Study-wide background: COVID-19 samples collected from the United States, Italy and Spain covered acute and convalescent phases. Sources were T cells, B-cell-depleted T cells, or PBMCs; the material itself was cDNA or gDNA.

The authors' processing: Quantification of nucleated cells was approximated via reference gene primer amplification. Using immunoSEQ multiplex PCR, the repertoire was profiled, and TCRdb retains in-frame clones only, with some absent. V, J and clone size are taken as reported in that table, and D and trimming were inferred from the DNA itself. The sample has 100,000 to 150,000 clones; 88% are singletons. CDR1 and CDR2 from the germline V gene are SGHDT and YYEEEE. V trimming: 3 bases; J trimming: 2 bases; junction bases outside the gene matches: 5. CDR3 size: 14 residues. The material sequenced was peripheral blood. The chain carries TRBV5-6 and TRBJ2-7; 7 bases map to TRBD1. This clonotype was sampled from a man in his 70s with active COVID-19. CDR3 region: CASSWGTVPYEQYF. CDR3 coding DNA: TGTGCCAGCAGCTGGGGGACAGTCCCCTACGAGCAGTACTTC.